The table lists the clone carrying this TCR beta chain with many counts. No antigen is known for it. These data are taken from a study of T cells in Graves' hyperthyroidism and ophthalmopathy. General study findings and limits: Most clonotypes that expanded in the thyroid above 0.001 also showed up in blood.

There were TCR beta CDR3 regions amplified from RNA transcripts. Using the HTBI primer set, a first-round RT-PCR was run on the TCR CDR3. TCRdb ran MiXCR on the multiplex PCR reads and lists one entry per CDR3 protein. The sample shows 660,000 or so distinct CDR3 sequences, just under 45% of them seen only once. This CDR3 is 12 amino acids long. V lost 2 bases to trimming and J lost 4 bases, with 2 bases between them. Germline V gene data show CDR1 as SEHNR and CDR2 as FQNEAQ (reference sequence). Sequenced sample: peripheral blood or thyroid tissue (not recorded which). This chain joins TRBV7-9 and TRBJ2-2, with no clear D. This receptor was identified in an adult man with Graves' disease, either hyperthyroidism or ophthalmopathy (not recorded which). The CDR3 DNA follows: TGTGCCAGCAGCTTATCCACCGGGGAGCTGTTTTTT. This codes for CASSLSTGELFF.